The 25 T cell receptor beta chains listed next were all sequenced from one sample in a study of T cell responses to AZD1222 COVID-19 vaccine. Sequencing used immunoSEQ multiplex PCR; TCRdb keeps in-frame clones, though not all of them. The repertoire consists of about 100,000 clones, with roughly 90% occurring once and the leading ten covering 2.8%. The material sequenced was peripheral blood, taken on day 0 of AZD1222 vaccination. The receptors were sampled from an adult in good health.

The CDR3 region has the DNA TGTGCCAGTAGTAACTCTGACAGGCTCCTTGGCTACACCTTC. Its protein product is CASSNSDRLLGYTF. The chain recombines TRBV19 with TRBJ1-2; maybe TRBD1 (6 bases). The CDR3 loop spans 14 amino acids. The V end was cut by 4 bases, the J end by 7 bases, with 16 bases between. The germline gives CDR1 LNHDA, CDR2 SQIVND (reference sequence).

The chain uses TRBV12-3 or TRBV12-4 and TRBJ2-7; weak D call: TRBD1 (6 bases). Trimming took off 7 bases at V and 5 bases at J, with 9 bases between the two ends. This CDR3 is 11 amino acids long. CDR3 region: CASKHRDEQYF. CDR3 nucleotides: TGTGCCAGCAAACACAGGGACGAGCAGTACTTC.

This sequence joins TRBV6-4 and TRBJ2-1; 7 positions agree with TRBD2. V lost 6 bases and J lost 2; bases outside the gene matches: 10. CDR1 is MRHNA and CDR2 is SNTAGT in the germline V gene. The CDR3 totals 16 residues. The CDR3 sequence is CASSRGGLGTYNEQFF. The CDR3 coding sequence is TGTGCCAGCAGCCGCGGGGGACTCGGAACCTACAATGAGCAGTTCTTC.

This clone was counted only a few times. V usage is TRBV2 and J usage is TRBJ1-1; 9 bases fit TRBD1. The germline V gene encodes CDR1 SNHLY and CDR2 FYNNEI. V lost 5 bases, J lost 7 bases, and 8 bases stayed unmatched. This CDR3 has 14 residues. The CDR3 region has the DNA TGTGCCAGCAGTAGTGACAGGGGGTTTGGTGAAGCTTTCTTT. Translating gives CASSSDRGFGEAFF.

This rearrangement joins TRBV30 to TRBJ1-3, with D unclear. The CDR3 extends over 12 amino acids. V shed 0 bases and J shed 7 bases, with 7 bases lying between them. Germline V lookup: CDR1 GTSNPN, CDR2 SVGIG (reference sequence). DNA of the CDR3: TGTGCCTGGAGTGTACGGCTGAACACCATATATTTT. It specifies CAWSVRLNTIYF.

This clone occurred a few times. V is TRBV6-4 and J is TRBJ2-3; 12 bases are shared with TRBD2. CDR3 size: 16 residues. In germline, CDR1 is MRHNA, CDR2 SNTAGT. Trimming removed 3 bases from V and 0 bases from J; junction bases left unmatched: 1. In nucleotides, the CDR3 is TGTGCCAGCAGTGAACTAGCGGGAGGTAGCACAGATACGCAGTATTTT. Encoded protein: CASSELAGGSTDTQYF.

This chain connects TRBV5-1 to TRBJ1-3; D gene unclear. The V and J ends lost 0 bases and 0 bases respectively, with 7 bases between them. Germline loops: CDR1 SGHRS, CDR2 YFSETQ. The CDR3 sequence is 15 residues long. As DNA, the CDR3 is TGCGCCAGCAGCTTGGGTCAGAGCTCTGGAAACACCATATATTTT. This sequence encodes CASSLGQSSGNTIYF.

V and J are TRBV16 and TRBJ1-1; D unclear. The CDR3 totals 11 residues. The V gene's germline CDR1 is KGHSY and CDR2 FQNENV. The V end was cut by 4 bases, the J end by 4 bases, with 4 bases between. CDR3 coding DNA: TGTGCCAGCAGCCGGGTCACTGAAGCTTTCTTT. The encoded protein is CASSRVTEAFF.

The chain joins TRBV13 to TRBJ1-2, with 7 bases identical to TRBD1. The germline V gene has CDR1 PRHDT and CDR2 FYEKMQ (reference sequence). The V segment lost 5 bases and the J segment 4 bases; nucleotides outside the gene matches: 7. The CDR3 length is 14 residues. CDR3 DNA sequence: TGTGCCAGCAGCCTTGGGAACAGGGGCTATGGCTACACCTTC. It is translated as CASSLGNRGYGYTF.

This CDR3 reads CASSPDTNYGYTF. CDR3 sequence (DNA): TGTGCCAGCAGCCCGGACACTAACTATGGCTACACCTTC. V is TRBV5-4 and J is TRBJ1-2; tentative D call: TRBD1 (5 bases). Germline assignment: CDR1 SGHNT and CDR2 YYREEE (reference sequence). V was trimmed by 4 bases and J by 0 bases, leaving 7 bases between them. This CDR3 spans 13 amino acids.

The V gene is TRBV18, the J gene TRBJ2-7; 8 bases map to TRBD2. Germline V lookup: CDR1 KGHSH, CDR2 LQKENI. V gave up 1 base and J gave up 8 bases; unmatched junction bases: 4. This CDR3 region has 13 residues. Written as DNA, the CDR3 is TGTGCCAGCTCACCACAAGCGGGGGAACAGCAGTACTTC. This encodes CASSPQAGEQQYF.

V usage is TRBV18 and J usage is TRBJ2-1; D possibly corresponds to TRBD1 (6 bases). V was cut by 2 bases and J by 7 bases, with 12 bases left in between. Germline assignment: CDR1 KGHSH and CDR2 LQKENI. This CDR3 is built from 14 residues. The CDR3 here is CASSPYAGENEQFF. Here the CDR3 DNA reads TGTGCCAGCTCACCATACGCAGGGGAGAATGAGCAGTTCTTC.

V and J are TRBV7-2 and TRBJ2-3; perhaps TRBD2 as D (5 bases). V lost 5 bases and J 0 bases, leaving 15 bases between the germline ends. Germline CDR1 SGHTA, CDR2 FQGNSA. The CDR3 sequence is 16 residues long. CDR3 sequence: CASSPGPGLSTDTQYF. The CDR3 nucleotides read TGTGCCAGCAGCCCCGGCCCAGGACTGAGCACAGATACGCAGTATTTT.

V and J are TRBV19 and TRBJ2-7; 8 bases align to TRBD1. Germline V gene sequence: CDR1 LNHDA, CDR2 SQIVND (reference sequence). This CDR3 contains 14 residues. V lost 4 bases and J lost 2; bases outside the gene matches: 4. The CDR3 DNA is TGTGCCAGTAGTAGACAGGGGCTAACCTACGAGCAGTACTTC. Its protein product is CASSRQGLTYEQYF.

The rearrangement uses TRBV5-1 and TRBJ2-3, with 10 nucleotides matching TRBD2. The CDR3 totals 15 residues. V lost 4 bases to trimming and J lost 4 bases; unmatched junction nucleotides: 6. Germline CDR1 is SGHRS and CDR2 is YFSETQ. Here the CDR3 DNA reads TGCGCCAGCAGCCGATCTAGCGGGAGCCCAGATACGCAGTATTTT. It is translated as CASSRSSGSPDTQYF.

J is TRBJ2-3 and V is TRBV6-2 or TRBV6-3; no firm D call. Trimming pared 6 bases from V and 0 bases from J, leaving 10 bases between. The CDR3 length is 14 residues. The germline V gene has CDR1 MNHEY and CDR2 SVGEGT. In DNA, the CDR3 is TGTGCCAGCAGCACTCAAAGCAGCACAGATACGCAGTATTTT. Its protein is CASSTQSSTDTQYF.

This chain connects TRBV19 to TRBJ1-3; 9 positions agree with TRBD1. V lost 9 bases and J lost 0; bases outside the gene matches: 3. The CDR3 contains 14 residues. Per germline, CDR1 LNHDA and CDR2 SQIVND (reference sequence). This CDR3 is CASQDRGSGNTIYF. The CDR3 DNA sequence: TGTGCCAGCCAGGACAGGGGCTCTGGAAACACCATATATTTT.

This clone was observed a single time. The CDR3 nucleotides read TGTGCAAGAGCAAGGGCAGGGGGCGAGATGCGCAATCAGCCCCAGCATTTT. Its protein is CARARAGGEMRNQPQHF. V and J are TRBV12-2 and TRBJ1-5; no DNA check was done on the table's D call, TRBD1. TRBV12-2 is deemed a pseudogene. The CDR3 runs to 17 residues.

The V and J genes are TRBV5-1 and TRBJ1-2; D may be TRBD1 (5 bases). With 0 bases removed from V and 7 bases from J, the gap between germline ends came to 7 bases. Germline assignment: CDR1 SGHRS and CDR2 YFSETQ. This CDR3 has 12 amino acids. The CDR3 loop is CASSLEGSGYTF. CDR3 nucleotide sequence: TGCGCCAGCAGCTTGGAGGGGTCTGGCTACACCTTC.

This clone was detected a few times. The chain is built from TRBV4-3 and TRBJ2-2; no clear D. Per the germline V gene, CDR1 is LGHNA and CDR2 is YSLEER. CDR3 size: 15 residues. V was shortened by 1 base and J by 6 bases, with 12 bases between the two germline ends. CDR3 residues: CASSQARLVAGELFF. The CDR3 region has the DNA TGCGCCAGCAGCCAAGCGCGGCTGGTGGCCGGGGAGCTGTTTTTT.

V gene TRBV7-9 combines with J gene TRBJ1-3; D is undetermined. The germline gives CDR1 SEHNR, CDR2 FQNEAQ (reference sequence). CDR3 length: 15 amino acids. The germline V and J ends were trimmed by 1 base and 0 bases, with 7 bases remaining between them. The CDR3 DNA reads TGTGCCAGCAGCTTAGTTGTGGCCTCTGGAAACACCATATATTTT. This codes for CASSLVVASGNTIYF.

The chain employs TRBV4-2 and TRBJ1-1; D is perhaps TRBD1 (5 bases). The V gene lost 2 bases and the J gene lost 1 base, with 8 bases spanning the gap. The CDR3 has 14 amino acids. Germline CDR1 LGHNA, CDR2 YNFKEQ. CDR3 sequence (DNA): TGTGCCAGCAGCCAACAGGGTTGGAACACTGAAGCTTTCTTT. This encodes CASSQQGWNTEAFF.

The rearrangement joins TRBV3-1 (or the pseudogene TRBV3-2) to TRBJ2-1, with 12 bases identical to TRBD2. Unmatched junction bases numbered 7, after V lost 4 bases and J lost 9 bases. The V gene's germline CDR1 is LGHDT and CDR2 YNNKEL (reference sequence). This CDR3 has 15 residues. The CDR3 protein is CASSPYQTSGSEQFF. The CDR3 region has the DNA TGTGCCAGCAGCCCCTACCAGACTAGCGGGAGTGAGCAGTTCTTC.

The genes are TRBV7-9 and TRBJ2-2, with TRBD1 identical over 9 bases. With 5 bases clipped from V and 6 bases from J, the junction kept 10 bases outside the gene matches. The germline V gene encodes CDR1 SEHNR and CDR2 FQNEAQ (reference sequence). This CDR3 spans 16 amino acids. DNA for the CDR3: TGTGCCAGCAGCCTAGGGACAGGGAATGGAGCCGGGGAGCTGTTTTTT. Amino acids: CASSLGTGNGAGELFF.

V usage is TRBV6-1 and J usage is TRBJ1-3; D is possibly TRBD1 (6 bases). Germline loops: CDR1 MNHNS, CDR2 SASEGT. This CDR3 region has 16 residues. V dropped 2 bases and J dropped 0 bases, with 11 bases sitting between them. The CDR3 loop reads CASSESVDSSGNTIYF. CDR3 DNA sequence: TGTGCCAGCAGTGAAAGTGTGGACAGCTCTGGAAACACCATATATTTT.